The entry below describes one TCR beta chain. The data originate from a study of T cell responses to AZD1222 COVID-19 vaccine. Sequencing was performed with immunoSEQ multiplex PCR; in TCRdb, only in-frame clones are kept and a portion is missing. The profile shows about 130,000 clones, about 89% of them singletons. The V gene's germline CDR1 is LNHDA and CDR2 SQIVND (reference sequence). Trimming removed 5 bases from V and 1 base from J; junction bases left unmatched: 8. This CDR3 has 17 residues. Sample: peripheral blood, taken on day 0 of AZD1222 vaccination. This receptor was obtained from an adult in good health. This chain uses TRBV19 with TRBJ2-1, with 10 bases lining up with TRBD2. Written as DNA, the CDR3 is TGTGCCAGTAGTCCTGCTAGCGGGAGTCGGTCCTACAATGAGCAGTTCTTC. As protein: CASSPASGSRSYNEQFF.